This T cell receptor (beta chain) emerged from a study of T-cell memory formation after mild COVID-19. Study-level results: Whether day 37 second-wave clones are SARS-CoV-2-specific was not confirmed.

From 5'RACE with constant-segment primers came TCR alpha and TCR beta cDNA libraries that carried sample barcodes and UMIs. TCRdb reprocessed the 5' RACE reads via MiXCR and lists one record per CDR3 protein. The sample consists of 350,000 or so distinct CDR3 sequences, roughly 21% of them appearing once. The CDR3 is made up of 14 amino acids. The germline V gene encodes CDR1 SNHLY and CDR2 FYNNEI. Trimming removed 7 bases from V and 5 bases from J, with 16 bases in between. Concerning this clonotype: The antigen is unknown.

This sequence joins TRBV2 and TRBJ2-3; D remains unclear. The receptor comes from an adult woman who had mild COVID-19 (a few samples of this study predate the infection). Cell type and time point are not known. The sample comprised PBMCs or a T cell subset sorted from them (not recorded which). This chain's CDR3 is CASIETDGRDTQYF. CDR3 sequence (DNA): TGTGCCAGCATTGAGACCGACGGACGAGATACGCAGTATTTT. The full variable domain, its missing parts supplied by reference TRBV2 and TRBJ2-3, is EPEVTQTPSHQVTQMGQEVILRCVPISNHLYFYWYRQILGQKVEFLVSFYNNEISEKSEIFDDQFSVERPDGSNFTLKIRSTKLEDSAMYFCASIETDGRDTQYFGPGTRLTVL.